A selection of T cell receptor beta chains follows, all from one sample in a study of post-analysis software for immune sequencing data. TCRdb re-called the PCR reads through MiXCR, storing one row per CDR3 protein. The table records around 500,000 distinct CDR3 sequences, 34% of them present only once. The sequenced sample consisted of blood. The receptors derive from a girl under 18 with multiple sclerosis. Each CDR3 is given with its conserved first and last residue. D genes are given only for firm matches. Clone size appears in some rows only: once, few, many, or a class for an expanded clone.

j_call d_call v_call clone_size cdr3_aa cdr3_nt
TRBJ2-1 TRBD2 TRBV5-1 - CASSLGRGAMDEQFF TGCGCCAGCAGCTTGGGGCGGGGGGCCATGGATGAGCAGTTCTTC
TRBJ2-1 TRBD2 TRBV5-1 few CASSLGGLAGRTGNEQFF TGCGCCAGCAGCTTGGGAGGACTAGCGGGGAGAACCGGGAATGAGCAGTTCTTC
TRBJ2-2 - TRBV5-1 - CASSLDVRGNTGELFF TGCGCCAGCAGTTTGGACGTCAGGGGGAACACCGGGGAGCTGTTTTTT
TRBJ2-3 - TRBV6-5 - CASSRMGGHGTQYF TGTGCCAGCAGTCGGATGGGGGGGCACGGTACGCAGTATTTT
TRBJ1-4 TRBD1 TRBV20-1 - CSARKGQGELREKRFF TGCAGTGCTAGAAAGGGACAGGGGGAATTAAGGGAAAAACGGTTTTTT
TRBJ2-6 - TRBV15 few CATSRDRRSGANVLTF TGTGCCACCAGCAGAGATAGGCGGTCTGGGGCCAACGTCCTGACTTTC
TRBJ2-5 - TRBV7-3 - CASSLGNMPQETQYF TGTGCCAGCAGCTTAGGAAATATGCCGCAAGAGACCCAGTACTTC
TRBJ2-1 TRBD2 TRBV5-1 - CASSGLAGGSVRHEQFF TGCGCCAGCAGCGGACTAGCGGGAGGGTCCGTGCGGCATGAGCAGTTCTTC
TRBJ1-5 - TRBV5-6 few CASSFSLQPQHF TGTGCCAGCAGCTTTTCTCTGCAGCCCCAGCATTTT
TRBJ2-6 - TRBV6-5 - CASSYSGGSLGANVLTF TGTGCCAGCAGTTACTCAGGGGGGTCCTTAGGGGCCAACGTCCTGACTTTC
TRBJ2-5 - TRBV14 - CASSQAGAAQETQYF TGTGCCAGCAGCCAAGCAGGGGCAGCCCAAGAGACCCAGTACTTC
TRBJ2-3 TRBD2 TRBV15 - CATSRGVAGGVTDTQYF TGTGCCACCAGCAGGGGGGTAGCGGGGGGGGTCACAGATACGCAGTATTTT
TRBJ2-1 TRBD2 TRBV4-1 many CASSPSGGAYNEQFF TGTGCCAGCAGCCCTAGCGGGGGGGCCTACAATGAGCAGTTCTTC
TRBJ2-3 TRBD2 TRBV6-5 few CASSRGLVTKDTQYF TGTGCCAGCAGTAGGGGACTAGTGACTAAAGATACGCAGTATTTT
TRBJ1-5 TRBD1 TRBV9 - CASSVGQGPGSQPQHF TGTGCCAGCAGCGTAGGACAGGGTCCGGGCAGCCAGCCCCAGCATTTT
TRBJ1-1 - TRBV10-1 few CASALAGQNTEAFF TGCGCCAGCGCTTTAGCGGGACAAAACACTGAAGCTTTCTTT
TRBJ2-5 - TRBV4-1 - CASSQLGKRETQYF TGCGCCAGCAGCCAACTCGGGAAACGGGAGACCCAGTACTTC
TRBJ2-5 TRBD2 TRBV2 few CASRASGEQETQYF TGTGCCAGCAGGGCTAGCGGGGAGCAAGAGACCCAGTACTTC
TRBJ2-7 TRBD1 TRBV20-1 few CSASTGDEQYF TGCAGTGCCAGCACAGGGGACGAGCAGTACTTC